These 22 T cell receptor beta chains were all obtained from the same sample, sequenced in a study of control samples from healthy donors and cancer patients. Assay: immunoSEQ multiplex PCR; the TCRdb copy retains only in-frame clones and omits some. This table has about 120,000 clones, about 94% appearing once. Sequencing was performed on blood. These TCRs come from a man between 25 and 39 years old in good health.

This clone was seen once. The V gene is TRBV19, the J gene TRBJ1-2; 10 bases are a match to TRBD1. The CDR3 is made up of 19 amino acids. V trimming: 4 bases; J trimming: 4 bases; junction bases outside the gene matches: 18. Germline V CDR1 and CDR2: LNHDA, SQIVND (reference sequence). CDR3 sequence (DNA): TGTGCCAGTAGTAAATCCGGCGGACGACAGGGGGCGATGGTCTATGGCTACACCTTC. Amino acid sequence: CASSKSGGRQGAMVYGYTF.

V and J are TRBV6-4 and TRBJ1-1; 9 positions agree with TRBD1. The ends lost 6 bases at V and 6 bases at J; junction bases unmatched: 5. Germline loops: CDR1 MRHNA, CDR2 SNTAGT. This CDR3 contains 13 residues. Written as DNA, the CDR3 is TGTGCCAGCAGAGAGGACAGGGGAGCTGAAGCTTTCTTT. Translation gives CASREDRGAEAFF.

This chain's CDR3 is CASSQGSGTLSWAQYF. The CDR3 DNA follows: TGTGCCAGCAGTCAGGGGAGCGGGACACTCAGTTGGGCCCAGTACTTC. V usage is TRBV27 and J usage is TRBJ2-5; possibly TRBD2 for D (7 bases). The CDR3 loop spans 16 amino acids. Germline V gene data show CDR1 as MNHEY and CDR2 as SMNVEV (reference sequence). With 5 bases removed from V and 9 bases from J, the gap between germline ends came to 25 bases.

The V call is TRBV28, the J call TRBJ1-1, with 8 bases matching TRBD1. This CDR3 has 15 amino acids. V was clipped by 5 bases and J by 2 bases; unmatched bases: 7. The germline V gene encodes CDR1 MDHEN and CDR2 SYDVKM. The CDR3 loop reads CASSPSTGVNTEAFF. CDR3 coding DNA: TGTGCCAGCAGTCCTTCGACAGGGGTAAACACTGAAGCTTTCTTT.

The rearrangement joins TRBV11-2 to TRBJ2-7; weak D call: TRBD2 (6 bases). The ends were cut back, 5 bases at V and 3 bases at J, with 14 bases in the middle. Germline CDR1 and CDR2: SGHAT and FQNNGV. This CDR3 is 14 amino acids long. This CDR3 reads CASSEGRGLYEQYV. In nucleotides, the CDR3 is TGTGCCAGCAGCGAGGGACGGGGACTCTACGAGCAGTACGTC.

V is TRBV5-5 and J is TRBJ1-2, with D perhaps matching TRBD1 (5 bases). V lost 3 bases and J 5 bases, leaving 23 bases between the germline ends. The CDR3 has 17 amino acids. From germline, CDR1 is SGHKS and CDR2 YYEKEE (reference sequence). CDR3 sequence: CASSSRTGQTSSYGYTF. Written as DNA, the CDR3 is TGTGCCAGCAGCTCTAGAACAGGCCAGACCTCTTCGTATGGCTACACCTTC.

This clone was picked up one time. The chain combines TRBV5-1 with TRBJ2-3; 14 bases align to TRBD2. The germline V gene encodes CDR1 SGHRS and CDR2 YFSETQ. J gave up 3 bases and V 4 bases, and 13 bases lay outside the gene matches. CDR3 length equals 19 residues. CDR3 residues: CASSPAGLAGVSGTDTQYF. CDR3 in DNA: TGCGCCAGCAGCCCCGCGGGACTAGCGGGGGTTTCAGGAACAGATACGCAGTATTTT.

The genes are TRBV2 and TRBJ1-5; 9 nucleotides agree with TRBD1. The CDR3 sequence is 14 residues long. Looked up from germline, CDR1 is SNHLY and CDR2 is FYNNEI. The J segment lost 6 bases and the V segment lost 4 bases, leaving 4 bases of the junction unmatched. In nucleotides, the CDR3 is TGTGCCAGCAGTGGTGACAGGGGGATTCAGCCCCAGCATTTT. Its protein product is CASSGDRGIQPQHF.

CDR3 nucleotides: TGTGCCAGCAGCAAAGTTCAGGATCGGGAGACCCAGTACTTC. Protein: CASSKVQDRETQYF. This chain joins TRBV21-1 and TRBJ2-5; the table's TRBD1 call for D was not verified on the DNA. TRBV21-1 is annotated as a pseudogene. The CDR3 is made up of 14 amino acids.

The V gene is TRBV4-2, the J gene TRBJ1-2; 7 bases are shared with TRBD1. The J segment lost 6 bases and the V segment lost 0 bases, leaving 4 bases of the junction unmatched. The germline gives CDR1 LGHNA, CDR2 YNFKEQ. CDR3 length: 14 residues. This CDR3 is CASSQDDRVDGYTF. In nucleotides, the CDR3 is TGTGCCAGCAGCCAAGATGACAGGGTGGATGGCTACACCTTC.

Concerning this clone itself: One end of the junction fails to match germline, which may point to a read error. V and J are TRBV10-2 and TRBJ1-3, with TRBD1 identical over 7 bases. The V gene's germline CDR1 is WSHSY and CDR2 SAAADI. The CDR3 is made up of 17 amino acids. CDR3 DNA: TGCGCCAGCAGTGAGTCGGGACAGCTTCCCCCTGGGAACACCATATATTTT. Amino acid sequence: CASSESGQLPPGNTIYF.

This chain uses TRBV27 with TRBJ1-2, with a tentative D call TRBD1 (6 bases). V was clipped by 0 bases and J by 2 bases, with 19 bases between them. The CDR3 runs 18 residues. Per germline, CDR1 MNHEY and CDR2 SMNVEV (reference sequence). CDR3 sequence (DNA): TGTGCCAGCAGTTTATCTGGACAGATCCTACTCTCCAACTATGGCTACACCTTC. Its protein is CASSLSGQILLSNYGYTF.

The gene calls are TRBV18 and TRBJ2-1, with 7 bases that match TRBD1. The CDR3 extends over 14 amino acids. The germline CDR1 and CDR2 sequences are KGHSH and LQKENI. The trim removed 3 bases at V and 8 bases at J, leaving 7 bases unmatched. The CDR3 DNA reads as TGTGCCAGCTCACCTTCAGAGGGGGCATATGAGCAGTTCTTC. This sequence encodes CASSPSEGAYEQFF.

This sequence joins TRBV27 and TRBJ1-2, with unresolved D. This CDR3 is built from 17 residues. CDR1 and CDR2 (germline): MNHEY, SMNVEV (reference sequence). V lost 4 bases and J 4 bases, leaving 22 bases between the germline ends. The CDR3 sequence: CASSSAARGLGLYGYTF. CDR3 sequence (DNA): TGTGCCAGCAGTTCCGCTGCCCGCGGGCTCGGGCTCTATGGCTACACCTTC.

The chain links TRBV10-2 to TRBJ2-2, with unresolved D. The germline V gene encodes CDR1 WSHSY and CDR2 SAAADI. The CDR3 spans 13 residues. Trimming left V 3 bases short and J 5 bases short, with 7 bases between. In DNA form, the CDR3 reads TGCGCCAGCAGTGAAGAGAGGACCGGGGAGCTGTTTTTT. Translating gives CASSEERTGELFF.

The chain combines TRBV20-1 with TRBJ1-1, with a tentative D call TRBD1 (5 bases). Per germline, CDR1 DFQATT and CDR2 SNEGSKA (reference sequence). CDR3 size: 11 residues. Trimming took 1 base from V and 10 from J, leaving 10 bases between them. The CDR3, as DNA: TGCAGTGCTAGAGCGGGGGATCTAGCTTTCTTT. Translated: CSARAGDLAFF.

The chain has TRBV10-3 and TRBJ2-1, with 10 bases fitting TRBD2. V trimming: 10 bases; J trimming: 7 bases; junction bases outside the gene matches: 10. The CDR3 covers 14 residues. Per the germline V gene, CDR1 is ENHRY and CDR2 is SYGVKD. The CDR3 loop is CATLISGGANEQFF. The CDR3, as DNA: TGTGCCACCCTAATCAGCGGGGGGGCGAATGAGCAGTTCTTC.

The chain combines TRBV6-5 with TRBJ2-1; TRBD2 matches at 9 bases. The CDR3 is 14 residues long. After removal of 0 bases from V and 9 bases from J, the junction contained 3 bases not matched to a gene. Per the germline V gene, CDR1 is MNHEY and CDR2 is SVGAGI. The CDR3 loop reads CASSYSTSGGEQFF. CDR3 sequence (DNA): TGTGCCAGCAGTTACTCGACTAGCGGAGGTGAGCAGTTCTTC.

The chain has TRBV19 and TRBJ1-1, with D possibly TRBD1 on 5 matching bases. CDR3 length: 14 amino acids. The V gene lost 3 bases and the J gene lost 8 bases, with 16 bases spanning the gap. From germline, CDR1 is LNHDA and CDR2 SQIVND (reference sequence). The CDR3 DNA reads TGTGCCAGTAGTATCCGTCGCGGGGCGCAGGAAGCTTTCTTT. The encoded protein is CASSIRRGAQEAFF.

V is TRBV27 and J is TRBJ2-3, with TRBD2 identical over 7 bases. This CDR3 spans 15 amino acids. V dropped 3 bases and J dropped 0; count of bases not matched to a gene: 3. Germline V gene lookup returns CDR1 MNHEY and CDR2 SMNVEV (reference sequence). The CDR3 bases are TGTGCCAGCAGTTTGGACGGGGGGAGCACAGATACGCAGTATTTT. It encodes CASSLDGGSTDTQYF.

The genes are TRBV6-1 and TRBJ2-1, with D possibly matching TRBD1 (5 bases). This CDR3 comprises 15 residues. Germline CDR1 MNHNS, CDR2 SASEGT. V lost 2 bases to trimming and J lost 15 bases, with 23 bases between them. CDR3 in amino acids: CASSENPQGVTGTFF. The CDR3 bases are TGTGCCAGCAGTGAAAATCCCCAGGGCGTGACCGGTACGTTCTTC.

This chain connects TRBV7-6 to TRBJ2-3; 8 bases fit TRBD2. V was pared by 5 bases and J by 4 bases, with 14 bases of the junction left unmatched. CDR3 length: 17 amino acids. Germline assignment: CDR1 SGHVS and CDR2 FNYEAQ. The CDR3 sequence is CASSPQSGGVRPDTQYF. In DNA form, the CDR3 reads TGTGCCAGCAGCCCCCAGTCGGGGGGGGTCAGGCCAGATACGCAGTATTTT.